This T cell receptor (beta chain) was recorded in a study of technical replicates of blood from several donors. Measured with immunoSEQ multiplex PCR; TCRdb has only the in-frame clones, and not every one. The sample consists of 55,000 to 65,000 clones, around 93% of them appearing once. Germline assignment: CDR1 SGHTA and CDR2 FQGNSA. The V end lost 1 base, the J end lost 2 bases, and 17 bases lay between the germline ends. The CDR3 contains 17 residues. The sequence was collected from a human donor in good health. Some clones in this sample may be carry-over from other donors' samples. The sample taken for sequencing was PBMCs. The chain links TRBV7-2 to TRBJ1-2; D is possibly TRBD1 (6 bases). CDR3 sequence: CASSLDERGRGNYGYTF. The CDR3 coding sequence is TGTGCCAGCAGCTTAGACGAAAGGGGCAGGGGAAACTATGGCTACACCTTC.